This T cell receptor (beta chain) appears in the sequencing data of a study of T cells in Graves' hyperthyroidism and ophthalmopathy. CDR3 size: 16 residues. V lost 0 bases to trimming and J lost 6 bases; unmatched junction nucleotides: 3. CDR1 and CDR2 from the germline V gene are SGHNT and YYREEE (reference sequence). This clonotype was seen only a few times. TCR beta CDR3 regions were amplified from RNA. Researchers ran a first-round RT-PCR on the TCR CDR3 using the HTBI primer set. TCRdb reanalysed the multiplex PCR reads using MiXCR and keeps one entry per CDR3 protein. The repertoire holds hundreds of thousands of distinct CDR3 sequences, roughly 19% seen once, with roughly 39% in the top ten.

Material for sequencing was blood. The chain combines TRBV5-4 with TRBJ2-1; 13 nucleotides match TRBD2. This receptor was obtained from a man between 50 and 59 years old with Graves' ophthalmopathy. The CDR3 is CASSLAGTSGTNEQFF. The CDR3 DNA reads TGTGCCAGCAGCTTGGCCGGGACTAGCGGGACCAATGAGCAGTTCTTC.